Below, one TCR beta chain is given with its context. These data are taken from a study of T cell changes during pregnancy in multiple sclerosis. Only in-frame clones appear in the TCRdb table, and some are missing; sequencing was by immunoSEQ multiplex PCR. Here the sample spans approximately 80,000 clones, 94% being singletons. This clonotype was sampled from a female donor in good health, enrolled as a control in a pregnancy study. The material was peripheral blood, obtained in the second trimester of pregnancy.

The CDR3 spells CASSSRTGGYEQYF. As DNA, the CDR3 is TGTGCCAGCAGCTCCCGGACAGGGGGTTACGAGCAGTACTTC. V is TRBV7-2 and J is TRBJ2-7; 10 nucleotides agree with TRBD1. CDR1 and CDR2 (germline): SGHTA, FQGNSA. The CDR3 consists of 14 residues. The junction had 4 bases not matched to a gene; V was cut back by 4 bases and J by 4 bases.